Listed below are T cell receptor beta chains from one sample, sequenced in a study of CD8 T cells in Susac syndrome. MiXCR, applied by TCRdb to the immunoSEQ multiplex PCR reads, yields one record per CDR3 protein. Among around 100,000 distinct CDR3 sequences listed, 95% were seen once. Material: CD8+ T cells from PBMCs. Source of these receptors: a human donor with Susac syndrome. CDR3s include the opening cysteine and the closing phenylalanine or tryptophan. The D gene is left open where the match is weak. The size entry is marked missing in some rows and otherwise reads once, few, many or a size class.

cdr3_nt cdr3_aa j_call clone_size cdr3_length v_call d_call
TGCGCCAGCAGTCCCGGGACAGGGGGCTTTCAAGGGACCCAGTACTTC CASSPGTGGFQGTQYF TRBJ2-5 - 16 TRBV4-1 TRBD1
TGTGCCATCCTCACGACAGAGAGCTACGAGCAGTACTTC CAILTTESYEQYF TRBJ2-7 - 13 TRBV2 -
TGTGCCAGCAGTGACCCCCGTTTCGATGGCTACACCTTC CASSDPRFDGYTF TRBJ1-2 - 13 TRBV25-1 -
TGTGCCAGCCGCGGGGGCAGTCGGGATGGCTACACCTTC CASRGGSRDGYTF TRBJ1-2 - 13 TRBV2 -
TGTGCCAGCAGCTTGTATGGCGACACCGGGGAGCTGTTTTTT CASSLYGDTGELFF TRBJ2-2 once 14 TRBV28 -
TGCAGCGTTCATCCCAGGAGGACGAACACTGAAGCTTTCTTT CSVHPRRTNTEAFF TRBJ1-1 - 14 TRBV29-1 -
TGCAGTGCTACCGTTCTGGGGGCCTACAATGAGCAGTTCTTC CSATVLGAYNEQFF TRBJ2-1 - 14 TRBV20-1 -
TGTGCCAGCAGCCCGTCGGACAGGGGGAACACCGGGGAGCTGTTTTTT CASSPSDRGNTGELFF TRBJ2-2 - 16 TRBV4-2 TRBD1
TGTGCCACCAGCAGAGTCCCGGACGGACACAATGAGCAGTTCTTC CATSRVPDGHNEQFF TRBJ2-1 - 15 TRBV15 -
TGTGCCACCAGTGACGCTAGCGGGAAGGTAGATACGCAGTATTTT CATSDASGKVDTQYF TRBJ2-3 - 15 TRBV24-1 TRBD2
TGTGCCAGCAGCTCCGGGACACAGACAGACTACACCTTC CASSSGTQTDYTF TRBJ1-2 - 13 TRBV5-6 -
TGCAGCGTTCCCGTCAGGTCAGGGGCCAACGTCCTGACTTTC CSVPVRSGANVLTF TRBJ2-6 - 14 TRBV29-1 -
TGTGCCAGCACCCCCCGGGTCGGGACTAGCGGCGCCTACGAGCAGTACTTC CASTPRVGTSGAYEQYF TRBJ2-7 - 17 TRBV28 TRBD2
TGTGCCAGCAGCTTAGGCGGGACAGGGTCTCGCGAGCAGTACTTC CASSLGGTGSREQYF TRBJ2-7 - 15 TRBV7-9 TRBD1
TGTGCCAGCAGTATATCGACAGAGATGAACACTGAAGCTTTCTTT CASSISTEMNTEAFF TRBJ1-1 - 15 TRBV27 -
TGTGCCAGCAGCGGCGCCAGCTCCTATAATTCACCCCCCCACTTT CASSGASSYNSPPHF TRBJ1-6 - 15 TRBV9 -
TGTGCCAGCAGACAGAGCGGGGGGGACTACAATGAGCAGTTCTTC CASRQSGGDYNEQFF TRBJ2-1 - 15 TRBV27 TRBD2
TGTGCCAGCAGCCCCCGCCTAGCGGGAGTATACAATGAGCAGTTCTTC CASSPRLAGVYNEQFF TRBJ2-1 - 16 TRBV9 TRBD2
TGTGCCAGCAGCGAACCGGGACTAGCGGCGGGCTACGAGCAGTACTTC CASSEPGLAAGYEQYF TRBJ2-7 - 16 TRBV28 TRBD2
TGCGCCAGCAGACAGCCACCCCAGACCCAGTACTTC CASRQPPQTQYF TRBJ2-5 once 12 TRBV5-1 -
TGCAGCGGCGTCCGGGACTATGTGAATGAGCAGTTCTTC CSGVRDYVNEQFF TRBJ2-1 - 13 TRBV29-1 TRBD2
TGTGCCAGCAGCATGGGACTAGCGAGGAAGCAGTTCTTC CASSMGLARKQFF TRBJ2-1 - 13 TRBV11-2 TRBD2
TGTGCCAGCAGTCCCGGGACTAGTAGTGTCAATGAGCAGTTCTTC CASSPGTSSVNEQFF TRBJ2-1 - 15 TRBV6-4 TRBD2
TGCAGCGTTGAACTAGCGGGCTCCTACGAGCAGTACTTC CSVELAGSYEQYF TRBJ2-7 - 13 TRBV29-1 TRBD2
TGTGCCAGTAGCGATACAGGGGACGGTAATCAGCCCCAGCATTTT CASSDTGDGNQPQHF TRBJ1-5 - 15 TRBV19 TRBD1
TGCAGTGCTAGAGCCCGAATCTCCTACGAGCAGTACTTC CSARARISYEQYF TRBJ2-7 - 13 TRBV20-1 -
TGTGCCAGTTCCAGGGCGCTTGGCACAGATACGCAGTATTTT CASSRALGTDTQYF TRBJ2-3 - 14 TRBV2 -
TGCGCCAGCAGCTCCCGGGACAGGGGCACTGAAGCTTTCTTT CASSSRDRGTEAFF TRBJ1-1 - 14 TRBV5-1 TRBD1
TGCGCCAGCAGCCAAGGCCCGGGACAGGGGGTGACTTATAATTCACCCCTCCACTTT CASSQGPGQGVTYNSPLHF TRBJ1-6 - 19 TRBV4-1 TRBD1
TGCAGCCCAGGGTGCATCGAGAGGCAGCCCCAGCATTTT CSPGCIERQPQHF TRBJ1-5 once 13 TRBV29-1 -
TGTGCCAGCTTTTCGACTAACAGGGGAGTCACCGGGGAGCTGTTTTTT CASFSTNRGVTGELFF TRBJ2-2 - 16 TRBV27 TRBD1
TGTGCCAGCAGCCCCGGTGACAGTAACTATGGCTACACCTTC CASSPGDSNYGYTF TRBJ1-2 - 14 TRBV9 -
TGCGCCAGCAGCTCGGTGACAGGGTTCAATTCACCCCTCCACTTT CASSSVTGFNSPLHF TRBJ1-6 - 15 TRBV5-1 TRBD1
TGTGCCAGCAGCGGGGGTGGGAAATGGGCTGAAGCTTTCTTT CASSGGGKWAEAFF TRBJ1-1 - 14 TRBV7-9 -
TGTGCCAGCAGCTTGGGCAGGGAAGGCTCCTACGAGCAGTACTTC CASSLGREGSYEQYF TRBJ2-7 once 15 TRBV5-6 -
TGCAGCGTTGAAGGGTATGGTGGCCACCCGGGAAACATTCAGTACTTC CSVEGYGGHPGNIQYF TRBJ2-4 - 16 TRBV29-1 -
TGTGCCACCAGCATCTTGACGACTAGCTCCTCGTCTGGGGCCAACGTCCTGACTTTC CATSILTTSSSSGANVLTF TRBJ2-6 - 19 TRBV15 TRBD2
TGCAGTGCCGCCCGGACTAGCGGGGGGTCCCGCGCGCAGTATTTT CSAARTSGGSRAQYF TRBJ2-3 - 15 TRBV20-1 TRBD2
TGTGCCAGCAGTAAGTTGGGACTAGCGGTCACAGATACGCAGTATTTT CASSKLGLAVTDTQYF TRBJ2-3 - 16 TRBV12-3/TRBV12-4 TRBD2
TGCGCCAGCAGCTTGGGGGCCAGCGGTAGCACAGATACGCAGTATTTT CASSLGASGSTDTQYF TRBJ2-3 - 16 TRBV5-1 -
TGTGCCAGCACCTTCAAGCTCGCGAACACCGGGGAGCTGTTTTTT CASTFKLANTGELFF TRBJ2-2 - 15 TRBV11-2 -
TGTGCCAGCAGCTTAGGCCTAGCGGGAAGTGAGCAGTTCTTC CASSLGLAGSEQFF TRBJ2-1 once 14 TRBV7-3 TRBD2
TGCAGTGCCAAAACAGGGAGAGGCACTGAAGCTTTCTTT CSAKTGRGTEAFF TRBJ1-1 - 13 TRBV20-1 -
TGTGCTACCTCTGGGGCCAACGTCCTGACTTTC CATSGANVLTF TRBJ2-6 - 11 TRBV9 -
TGCAGCGTCCTCTCCCGGTACGGCTACACCTTC CSVLSRYGYTF TRBJ1-2 - 11 TRBV29-1 -
TGTGCCAGCAGCGCCGTCTACAATGAGCAGTTCTTC CASSAVYNEQFF TRBJ2-1 - 12 TRBV7-9 -
TGCAGTGCTAGAGATAACTGGACAGGGAGGGTTGGCTACACCTTC CSARDNWTGRVGYTF TRBJ1-2 once 15 TRBV20-1 TRBD1
TGCGCCAGCAGCTGGGACTATGTCTTTCGAGGCTACACCTTC CASSWDYVFRGYTF TRBJ1-2 - 14 TRBV5-1 -